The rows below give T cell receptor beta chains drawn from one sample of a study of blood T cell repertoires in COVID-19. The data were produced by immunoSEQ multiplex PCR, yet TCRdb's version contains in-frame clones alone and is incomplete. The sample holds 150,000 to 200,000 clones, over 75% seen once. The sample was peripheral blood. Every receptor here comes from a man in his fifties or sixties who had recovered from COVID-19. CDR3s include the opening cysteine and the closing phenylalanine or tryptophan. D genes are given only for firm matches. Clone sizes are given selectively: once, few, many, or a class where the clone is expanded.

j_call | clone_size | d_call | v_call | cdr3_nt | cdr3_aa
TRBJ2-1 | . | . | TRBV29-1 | TGCAGCGTTGGCAGGAGACCCTCTAGCGAGCAGTTCTTC | CSVGRRPSSEQFF
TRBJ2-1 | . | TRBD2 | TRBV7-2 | TGTGCCAGCAGCCAACGGGGAGGGGCCGACAATGAGCAGTTCTTC | CASSQRGGADNEQFF
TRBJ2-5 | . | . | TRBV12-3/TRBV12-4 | TGTGCCAGCAGTAGAGACCAAGAGACCCAGTACTTC | CASSRDQETQYF
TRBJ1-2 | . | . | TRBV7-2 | TGTGCCAGCAGCCCGCTGGACAGAAATAACTATGGCTACACCTTC | CASSPLDRNNYGYTF
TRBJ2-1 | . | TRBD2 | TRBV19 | TGTGCCAGCAAAACCGGGACTAGCGAAAACAATGAGCAGTTCTTC | CASKTGTSENNEQFF
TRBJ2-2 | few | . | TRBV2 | TGTGCCAGCAGTGAACCGGGACTGACGAACACCGGGGAGCTGTTTTTT | CASSEPGLTNTGELFF
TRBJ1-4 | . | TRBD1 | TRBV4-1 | TGCGCCAGCAGCCAAGATGGCCACAGGGGGACGGTAACTAATGAAAAACTGTTTTTT | CASSQDGHRGTVTNEKLFF
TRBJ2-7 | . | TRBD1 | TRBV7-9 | TGTGCCAGCAGCCTGTCGGACAGGGGGCGTTACGAGCAGTACTTC | CASSLSDRGRYEQYF
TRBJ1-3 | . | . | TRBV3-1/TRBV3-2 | TGTGCCAGCAGCCAAAGCGGGAGATCTAAAGGCTCTGGAAACACCATATATTTT | CASSQSGRSKGSGNTIYF
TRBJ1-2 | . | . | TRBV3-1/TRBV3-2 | TGTGCCAGCAGCCAAGTAGCGGCTAACTATGGCTACACCTTC | CASSQVAANYGYTF
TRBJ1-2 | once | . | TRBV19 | TGTGCCAGTAGCCAACGGGCGAGGGCATCGGGCTACACCTTC | CASSQRARASGYTF
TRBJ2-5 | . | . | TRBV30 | TGTGCCTGGAACCCCCTACTACCTAAAGAGACCCAGTACTTC | CAWNPLLPKETQYF
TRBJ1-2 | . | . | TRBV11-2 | TGTGCCAGCAGCTTAGATCCCCAGGACAAGTATGGCTACACCTTC | CASSLDPQDKYGYTF
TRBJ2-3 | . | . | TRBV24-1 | TGTGCCACCAGTTTAGCCGATACGCAGTATTTT | CATSLADTQYF
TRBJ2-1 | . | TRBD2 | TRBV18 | TGTGCCAGCTCACGAGGACTAGCGGGAGGTCTATACAATGAGCAGTTCTTC | CASSRGLAGGLYNEQFF
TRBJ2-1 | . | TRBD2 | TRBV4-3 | TGCGCCAGCAGCCCCGAGGGGACTATACCCTTGTTCGATGAGCAGTTCTTC | CASSPEGTIPLFDEQFF
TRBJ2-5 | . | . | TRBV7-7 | TGTGCCAGCAGCCTGGGACACGGGGGGGAGACCCAGTACTTC | CASSLGHGGETQYF
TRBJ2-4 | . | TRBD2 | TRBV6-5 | TGTGCCAGCCGGGGCGGGGGATCCAAAAACATTCAGTACTTC | CASRGGGSKNIQYF
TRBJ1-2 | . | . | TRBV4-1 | TGCGCCAGCAGTCCTACCGCCCGGGACTATGGCTACACCTTC | CASSPTARDYGYTF
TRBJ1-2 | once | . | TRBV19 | TGTGCCAGTAGTATAGGGGCAGCTCTTAACTATGGCTACACCTTC | CASSIGAALNYGYTF
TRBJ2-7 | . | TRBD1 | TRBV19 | TGTGCCAGTAGGCAAGACAGGGGGCGGGATGAGCAGTACTTC | CASRQDRGRDEQYF
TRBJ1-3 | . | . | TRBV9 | TGTGCCAGCAGCGTAGCCGGCAGGACAGCCTTGGACACCATATATTTT | CASSVAGRTALDTIYF
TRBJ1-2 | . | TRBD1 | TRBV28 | TGTGCCAGCAGTACCGCACAGGGGATCTATGGCTACACCTTC | CASSTAQGIYGYTF
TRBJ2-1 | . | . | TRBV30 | TGTGCCTGGAGGGCCAGACTAGGAGGTCTCAATGAGCAGTTCTTC | CAWRARLGGLNEQFF
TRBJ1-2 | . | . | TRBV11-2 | TGTGCCAGCAGACGTACCGGAGCTAACTATGGCTACACCTTC | CASRRTGANYGYTF